This entry lists 30 T cell receptor beta chains sequenced from one sample in a study of regulatory T cells in long-lasting Graves disease. Documented time point: newly diagnosed GD, antithyroid drugs for less than 3 months. RNA extracted from PBMCs served as the sequencing template. Construction of TCR beta libraries relied on iRepertoire HTBI primers and on Arm-PCR targeting CDR3 regions. TCRdb re-derived calls from the multiplex PCR reads in MiXCR, one entry per CDR3 protein. The table has 440,000 or so distinct CDR3 sequences, about 16% seen once; the top ten hold 16%. This sample was shared with a second study, whose subject was T cells in Graves' hyperthyroidism and ophthalmopathy.

Sequencing used peripheral blood mononuclear cells (PBMCs), obtained at new diagnosis, from a patient treated with antithyroid drugs. These receptors were collected from a woman aged 30 to 39 with Graves disease.

In its sample, this clonotype was seen a few times. This chain links TRBV20-1 with TRBJ1-1; D is undetermined. The germline V gene has CDR1 DFQATT and CDR2 SNEGSKA (reference sequence). The length of the CDR3 is 10 residues. V was clipped by 3 bases and J by 4 bases, with 3 bases between them. CDR3 sequence reads: CSASSTEAFF. CDR3 bases: TGCAGTGCTAGTTCCACTGAAGCTTTCTTT.

About this clonotype: Given a much more abundant clone one base away, this may be a read error. The rearrangement uses TRBV18 and TRBJ2-5; TRBD1 aligns across 8 bases. The CDR3 has 16 amino acids. CDR1 and CDR2 (germline): KGHSH, LQKENI. CDR3 DNA sequence: TGTGCCGGCTCACCACGGACAGGGTCCTATCAGGAGACCCAGTACTTC. Residues: CAGSPRTGSYQETQYF.

This clonotype was detected many times. The chain links TRBV20-1 to TRBJ2-7; perhaps TRBD2 as D (6 bases). Deletions cut 7 bases from V and 5 bases from J, with 27 bases between. The CDR3 is 16 amino acids. Germline CDR1 reads DFQATT; CDR2 reads SNEGSKA (reference sequence). The CDR3, as DNA: TGCAGTGGGATCAGCCCGGGGGACGGGAGTAAAAACGAGCAGTACTTC. Translating it yields CSGISPGDGSKNEQYF.

This clonotype was observed at least ten times. This chain links TRBV5-1 with TRBJ1-1; 8 bases fit TRBD1. Germline trimming cut 0 bases from V and 3 bases from J; bases unmatched to any gene: 7. Looked up from germline, CDR1 is SGHRS and CDR2 is YFSETQ. The CDR3 extends over 16 amino acids. This CDR3 is CASSLGTGRRYTEAFF. CDR3 coding DNA: TGCGCCAGCAGCTTGGGGACAGGGAGGCGGTACACTGAAGCTTTCTTT.

The gene calls are TRBV19 and TRBJ1-1; D unclear. CDR1 and CDR2 (germline): LNHDA, SQIVND (reference sequence). The CDR3 has 13 residues. The V end was cut by 3 bases, the J end by 5 bases, with 10 bases between. CDR3 residues: CASSMVQRTEAFF. CDR3 bases: TGTGCCAGTAGTATGGTCCAGAGGACTGAAGCTTTCTTT.

V is TRBV18 and J is TRBJ2-7; 7 bases match TRBD2. Germline CDR1 and CDR2: KGHSH and LQKENI. This CDR3 spans 15 amino acids. Trimming cost V 0 bases and J 2 bases; bases outside gene matches: 4. The CDR3 reads CASSPPLRGTYEQYF. In DNA, the CDR3 is TGTGCCAGCTCACCACCCCTGCGGGGGACCTACGAGCAGTACTTC.

The chain employs TRBV19 and TRBJ2-3; perhaps D is TRBD1 or TRBD2 (6 bases each). V was clipped by 3 bases and J by 5 bases, with 15 bases between them. Germline V CDR1 and CDR2: LNHDA, SQIVND (reference sequence). The CDR3 is made up of 15 amino acids. Here the CDR3 DNA reads TGTGCCAGTAGTATTGGGGGGCTCCGTGGAGATACGCAGTATTTT. As protein: CASSIGGLRGDTQYF.

This clonotype occurred many times. V and J are TRBV20-1 and TRBJ2-5; TRBD2 matches 9 bases. The germline V gene has CDR1 DFQATT and CDR2 SNEGSKA (reference sequence). The CDR3 loop spans 16 amino acids. Trimming cost V 2 bases and J 3 bases; bases outside gene matches: 10. The CDR3 nucleotides read TGCAGTGCTAGAATCCCGCTAGCGGGGTGGGAAGAGACCCAGTACTTC. It is translated as CSARIPLAGWEETQYF.

This clonotype was counted ten times or more. V usage is TRBV7-6 and J usage is TRBJ2-7; perhaps D is TRBD1 or TRBD2 (5 bases each). V was trimmed by 2 bases and J by 1 base, leaving 12 bases between them. There are 15 residues in the CDR3. Germline values: CDR1 SGHVS, CDR2 FNYEAQ. This chain's CDR3 is CASSLRGGLSYEQYF. DNA of the CDR3: TGTGCCAGCAGCTTACGGGGCGGGCTATCCTACGAGCAGTACTTC.

The V and J genes are TRBV7-6 and TRBJ2-7; 9 bases fit TRBD2. The CDR3 extends over 16 amino acids. With 5 bases clipped from V and 6 bases from J, the junction kept 14 bases outside the gene matches. Germline V gene data show CDR1 as SGHVS and CDR2 as FNYEAQ. The chain's CDR3 is CASSGGGTSYPSEQYF. The CDR3 DNA sequence: TGTGCCAGCAGCGGGGGGGGGACTAGCTACCCCTCCGAGCAGTACTTC.

V is TRBV6-1 and J is TRBJ1-1, with TRBD1 matching 7 bases. The CDR3 consists of 13 residues. The V gene end was trimmed by 5 bases and the J gene end by 8 bases; junction bases not matched to a gene: 8. Germline loops: CDR1 MNHNS, CDR2 SASEGT. The CDR3 DNA sequence: TGTGCCAGCAGTACTACAGGGGCCCAAGAAGCTTTCTTT. Encoded protein: CASSTTGAQEAFF.

The chain has TRBV10-3 and TRBJ1-2; 10 bases fit TRBD1. CDR1 and CDR2 from the germline V gene are ENHRY and SYGVKD. V trimming: 2 bases; J trimming: 2 bases; junction bases outside the gene matches: 2. The CDR3 has 15 amino acids. In DNA form, the CDR3 reads TGTGCCATCAGTGAGGGGGACAGGGGCAACTATGGCTACACCTTC. It is translated as CAISEGDRGNYGYTF.

This clonotype occurred many times. This CDR3 is CASSYSINEQFF. The CDR3 coding sequence is TGTGCCAGCAGTTACTCGATAAATGAGCAGTTCTTC. The rearrangement uses TRBV6-2 or TRBV6-3 and TRBJ2-1; D unclear. V dropped 0 bases and J dropped 7 bases, with 4 bases sitting between them. The CDR3 is 12 amino acids. Germline assignment: CDR1 MNHEY and CDR2 SVGEGT.

Many counts were recorded for this clonotype. The V and J genes are TRBV12-3 or TRBV12-4 and TRBJ2-3, with 10 bases aligning to TRBD1. V trimming: 6 bases; J trimming: 4 bases; junction bases outside the gene matches: 7. The CDR3 totals 15 residues. CDR3 DNA: TGTGCCAGCAGCCCCGGGACAGGGGACGCAGATACGCAGTATTTT. Translated: CASSPGTGDADTQYF.

At least ten counts were recorded for this clonotype. The CDR3 here is CASSQRGGPTEAFF. The CDR3 bases are TGTGCCAGCAGCCAACGGGGCGGTCCGACTGAAGCTTTCTTT. The genes are TRBV3-1 and TRBJ1-1; D perhaps matches TRBD1 (5 bases). Germline V CDR1 and CDR2: LGHDT, YNNKEL (reference sequence). V lost 2 bases and J lost 5, with 12 bases in between. The CDR3 has 14 amino acids.

A remark on this clonotype: Given a much more abundant clone one base away, this may be a read error. V usage is TRBV12-3 or TRBV12-4 and J usage is TRBJ2-3; TRBD2 agrees at 11 bases. V was pared by 4 bases and J by 5 bases, with 11 bases of the junction left unmatched. The CDR3 has 17 residues. CDR3: CASSSRKTSGKRDTQYF. The CDR3 region has the DNA TGTGCCAGCAGTTCTCGAAAGACTAGCGGGAAGAGAGATACGCAGTATTTT.

This clonotype showed up many times. Here the CDR3 reads CASSLGRATSTDTQYF. In DNA form, the CDR3 reads TGTGCCAGCAGTTTGGGGCGGGCCACTAGCACAGATACGCAGTATTTT. The chain recombines TRBV12-3 or TRBV12-4 with TRBJ2-3; either TRBD1 or TRBD2 may fit D (5 bases each). Deletions cut 3 bases from V and 0 bases from J, with 13 bases between. There are 16 residues in the CDR3.

The V and J genes are TRBV20-1 and TRBJ2-7, with D tentatively TRBD1 (6 bases). The CDR3 runs 13 residues. Germline values: CDR1 DFQATT, CDR2 SNEGSKA (reference sequence). V shed 3 bases and J shed 7 bases, with 16 bases lying between them. The CDR3 is CSARGTIPNEQYF. The CDR3 DNA is TGCAGTGCTAGGGGGACAATACCTAATGAGCAGTACTTC.

This rearrangement joins TRBV14 to TRBJ2-7; TRBD2 matches at 13 bases. CDR1 is SGHDN, CDR2 FVKESK, per germline. This CDR3 spans 18 amino acids. V was clipped by 4 bases and J by 4 bases; unmatched bases: 13. The CDR3 loop reads CASSRSIGLAGEWYEQYF. The CDR3 DNA reads TGTGCCAGCAGCCGATCGATAGGACTAGCGGGAGAGTGGTACGAGCAGTACTTC.

The table lists this clonotype with many counts. The V gene is TRBV7-2, the J gene TRBJ1-2, with no clear D. In germline, CDR1 is SGHTA, CDR2 FQGNSA. The CDR3 contains 15 residues. The V end lost 4 bases, the J end lost 1 base, and 13 bases lay between the germline ends. The CDR3 bases are TGTGCCAGCAGCTCCTTTTTGAGGGATAACTATGGCTACACCTTC. It translates to CASSSFLRDNYGYTF. Filled out from reference TRBV7-2 and TRBJ1-2, the complete variable domain reads GAGVSQSPSNKVTEKGKDVELRCDPISGHTALYWYRQSLGQGLEFLIYFQGNSAPDKSGLPSDRFSAERTGGSVSTLTIQRTQQEDSAVYLCASSSFLRDNYGYTFGSGTRLTVV.

This clonotype was seen at least ten times. The J gene is TRBJ2-1, the V gene TRBV12-5; 7 nucleotides align to TRBD2. Trimming at V came to 9 bases and at J to 5 bases, leaving 4 bases not matched to a gene. CDR1 and CDR2 (germline): LGHNT, FRNRAP. The CDR3 covers 12 residues. This chain's CDR3 is CASGRSDNEQFF. The CDR3, as DNA: TGTGCTAGCGGGAGGTCGGACAATGAGCAGTTCTTC.

In this sample, this clonotype turned up many times. This rearrangement joins TRBV30 to TRBJ2-7; the D is unclear. Germline V CDR1 and CDR2: GTSNPN, SVGIG (reference sequence). The CDR3 covers 14 residues. The ends were cut back, 0 bases at V and 0 bases at J, with 9 bases in the middle. CDR3 in DNA: TGTGCCTGGAGTGTTCCGGTTAGCTCCTACGAGCAGTACTTC. Amino acid sequence: CAWSVPVSSYEQYF.

The rearrangement uses TRBV4-2 and TRBJ1-2; no clear D. Trimming removed 0 bases from V and 4 bases from J, with 12 bases in between. CDR1 and CDR2 from the germline V gene are LGHNA and YNFKEQ. This CDR3 has 15 residues. This CDR3 is CASSQETDVGYGYTF. The CDR3 DNA follows: TGTGCCAGCAGCCAAGAAACAGATGTTGGCTATGGCTACACCTTC.

The sample holds many counts of this clonotype. CDR3 DNA: TGTGCCAGCAGACTGGGGGATACGCAGTATTTT. It specifies CASRLGDTQYF. The chain carries TRBV2 and TRBJ2-3, with unresolved D. The V gene lost 6 bases and the J gene lost 6 bases, with 7 bases spanning the gap. This CDR3 is 11 amino acids long. CDR1 and CDR2 from the germline V gene are SNHLY and FYNNEI.

In its sample, this clonotype was seen many times. V usage is TRBV30 and J usage is TRBJ1-2, with no clear D. Germline V gene sequence: CDR1 GTSNPN, CDR2 SVGIG (reference sequence). This CDR3 has 14 residues. The V gene lost 4 bases and the J gene lost 4 bases, with 16 bases spanning the gap. Written as DNA, the CDR3 is TGTGCCTGGACCGCCCCCGGGTCGGGCTATGGCTACACCTTC. Translation: CAWTAPGSGYGYTF.

This clonotype was seen a few times. One junction end disagrees with the germline gene, perhaps due to a read error. V and J are TRBV5-6 and TRBJ2-7, with D unclear. The CDR3 loop spans 15 amino acids. Germline V gives CDR1 SGHDT, CDR2 YYEEEE. For the CDR3, the DNA is TGTGCCAACAGCCCCATGCTGGTAGGCCCTGCCGAGCAGTACTTC. It encodes CANSPMLVGPAEQYF.

V usage is TRBV6-5 and J usage is TRBJ2-1; D not certain. V was shortened by 2 bases and J by 0 bases, with 8 bases between the two germline ends. The CDR3 length is 15 residues. Germline values: CDR1 MNHEY, CDR2 SVGAGI. This chain's CDR3 is CASSYHRVSYNEQFF. The CDR3 DNA sequence: TGTGCCAGCAGTTACCACCGGGTCTCCTACAATGAGCAGTTCTTC.

For this clonotype: A read error may account for a junction end that differs from germline. The V call is TRBV19, the J call TRBJ2-1; TRBD2 agrees at 9 bases. The CDR3 contains 15 residues. Germline CDR1 LNHDA, CDR2 SQIVND (reference sequence). The DNA for the CDR3 is TGTGCCAATAGTGCTAGCGGGGCCTCCTACAATGAGCAGTTCTTC. It yields the protein CANSASGASYNEQFF.

This clonotype appeared many times. This chain uses TRBV3-1 with TRBJ2-1; TRBD2 aligns across 7 bases. The V and J ends lost 4 bases and 15 bases, in that order; junction bases with no gene match: 12. Germline V gene data show CDR1 as LGHDT and CDR2 as YNNKEL (reference sequence). CDR3 size: 13 residues. The CDR3 region has the DNA TGTGCCAGCAGCCCCCCCGGACTAGTTGCGCCGTTCTTC. Translation gives CASSPPGLVAPFF.

This clonotype was detected ten times or more. The chain combines TRBV7-9 with TRBJ2-2; 10 nucleotides agree with TRBD2. V trimming: 1 base; J trimming: 1 base; junction bases outside the gene matches: 6. This CDR3 has 18 residues. The germline CDR1 and CDR2 sequences are SEHNR and FQNEAQ (reference sequence). CDR3 bases: TGTGCCAGCAGCTTAGGAATAGGACTAGCGGAGAACACCGGGGAGCTGTTTTTT. Residues: CASSLGIGLAENTGELFF.